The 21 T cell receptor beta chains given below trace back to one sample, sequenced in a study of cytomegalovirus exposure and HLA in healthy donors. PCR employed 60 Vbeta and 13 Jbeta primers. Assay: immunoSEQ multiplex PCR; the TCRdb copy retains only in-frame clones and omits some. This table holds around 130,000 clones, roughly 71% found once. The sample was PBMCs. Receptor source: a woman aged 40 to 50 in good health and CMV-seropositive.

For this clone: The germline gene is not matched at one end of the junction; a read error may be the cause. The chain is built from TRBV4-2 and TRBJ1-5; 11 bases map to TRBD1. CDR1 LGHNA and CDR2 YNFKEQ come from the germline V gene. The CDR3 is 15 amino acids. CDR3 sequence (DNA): TGTGCCAGCAGCCAACGGACAGGGGGCGAACAGCCCCAGAATTTT. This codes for CASSQRTGGEQPQNF.

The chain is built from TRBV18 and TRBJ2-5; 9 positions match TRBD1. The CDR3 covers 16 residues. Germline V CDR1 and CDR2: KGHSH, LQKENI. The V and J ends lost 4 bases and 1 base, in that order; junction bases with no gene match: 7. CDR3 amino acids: CASSQARDRVQETQYF. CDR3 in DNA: TGTGCCAGCTCACAGGCCCGGGACAGGGTCCAAGAGACCCAGTACTTC. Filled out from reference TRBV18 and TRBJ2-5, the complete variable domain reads NAGVMQNPRHLVRRRGQEARLRCSPMKGHSHVYWYRQLPEEGLKFMVYLQKENIIDESGMPKERFSAEFPKEGPSILRIQQVVRGDSAAYFCASSQARDRVQETQYFGPGTRLLVL.

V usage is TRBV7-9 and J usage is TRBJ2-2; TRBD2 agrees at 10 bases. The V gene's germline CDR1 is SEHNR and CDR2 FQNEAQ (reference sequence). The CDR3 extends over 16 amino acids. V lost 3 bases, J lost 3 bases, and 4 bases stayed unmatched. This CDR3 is CASSFLAGEHTGELFF. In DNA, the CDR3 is TGTGCCAGCAGCTTCCTAGCGGGAGAGCACACCGGGGAGCTGTTTTTT.

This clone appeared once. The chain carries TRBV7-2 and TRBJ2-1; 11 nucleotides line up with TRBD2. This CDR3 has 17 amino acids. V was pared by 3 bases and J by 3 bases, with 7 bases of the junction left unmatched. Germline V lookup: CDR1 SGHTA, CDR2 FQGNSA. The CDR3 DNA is TGTGCCAGCAGCTTGGCCGGGACTAGCGGTATCTACAATGAGCAGTTCTTC. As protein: CASSLAGTSGIYNEQFF.

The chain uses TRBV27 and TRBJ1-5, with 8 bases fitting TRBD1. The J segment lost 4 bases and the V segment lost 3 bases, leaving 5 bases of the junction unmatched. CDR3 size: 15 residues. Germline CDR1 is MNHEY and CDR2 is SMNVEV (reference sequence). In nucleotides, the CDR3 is TGTGCCAGCAGTTTGACAGGGGCCCCTAATCAGCCCCAGCATTTT. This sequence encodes CASSLTGAPNQPQHF.

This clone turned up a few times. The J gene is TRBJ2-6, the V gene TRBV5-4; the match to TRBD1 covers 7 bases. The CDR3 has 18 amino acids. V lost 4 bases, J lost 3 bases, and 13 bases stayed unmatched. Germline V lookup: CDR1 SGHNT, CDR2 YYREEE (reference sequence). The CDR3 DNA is TGTGCCAGCAGCGAGCCGGCGACAGGGACCTTTGGGGCCAACGTCCTGACTTTC. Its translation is CASSEPATGTFGANVLTF. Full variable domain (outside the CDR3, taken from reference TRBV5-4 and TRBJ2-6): ETGVTQSPTHLIKTRGQQVTLRCSSQSGHNTVSWYQQALGQGPQFIFQYYREEENGRGNFPPRFSGLQFPNYSSELNVNALELDDSALYLCASSEPATGTFGANVLTFGAGSRLTVL.

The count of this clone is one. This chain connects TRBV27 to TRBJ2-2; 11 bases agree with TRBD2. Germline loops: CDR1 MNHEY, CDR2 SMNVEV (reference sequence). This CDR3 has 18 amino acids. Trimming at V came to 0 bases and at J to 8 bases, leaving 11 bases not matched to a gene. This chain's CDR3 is CASSLSPGLAVARGELFF. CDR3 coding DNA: TGTGCCAGCAGTTTATCTCCGGGACTAGCGGTAGCACGGGGGGAGCTGTTTTTT.

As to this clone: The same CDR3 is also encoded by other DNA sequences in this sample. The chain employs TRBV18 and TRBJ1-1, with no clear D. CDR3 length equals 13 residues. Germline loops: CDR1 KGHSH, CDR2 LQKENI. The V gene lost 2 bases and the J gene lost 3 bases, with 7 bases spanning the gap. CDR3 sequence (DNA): TGTGCCAGCTCACCATTGGGAGACACTGAAGCTTTCTTT. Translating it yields CASSPLGDTEAFF.

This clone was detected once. The CDR3 is CASSPPSGGRDEQFF. The DNA for the CDR3 is TGTGCCAGCTCACCACCGTCAGGGGGTCGGGATGAGCAGTTCTTC. The chain carries TRBV18 and TRBJ2-1; 7 bases fit TRBD1. Germline V gives CDR1 KGHSH, CDR2 LQKENI. The CDR3 is 15 residues long. After removal of 0 bases from V and 8 bases from J, the junction contained 7 bases not matched to a gene.

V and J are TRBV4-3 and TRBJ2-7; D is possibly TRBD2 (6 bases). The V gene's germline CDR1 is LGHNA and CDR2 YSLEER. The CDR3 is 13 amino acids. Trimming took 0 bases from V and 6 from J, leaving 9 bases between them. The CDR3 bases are TGCGCCAGCAGCCAAGATTGGGGACTCGAGCAGTACTTC. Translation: CASSQDWGLEQYF.

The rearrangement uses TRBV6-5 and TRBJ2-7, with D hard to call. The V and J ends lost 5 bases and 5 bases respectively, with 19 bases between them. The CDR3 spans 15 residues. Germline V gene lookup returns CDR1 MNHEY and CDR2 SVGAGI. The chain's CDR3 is CASSRPRRYNHEQYF. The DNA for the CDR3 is TGTGCCAGCAGTCGCCCTCGGCGGTATAACCACGAGCAGTACTTC.

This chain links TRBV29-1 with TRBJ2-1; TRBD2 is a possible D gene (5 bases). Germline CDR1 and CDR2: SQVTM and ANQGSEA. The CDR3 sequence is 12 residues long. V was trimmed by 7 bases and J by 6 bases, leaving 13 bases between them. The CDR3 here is CSAIGVSNEQFF. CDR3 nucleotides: TGCAGCGCAATCGGGGTAAGCAATGAGCAGTTCTTC.

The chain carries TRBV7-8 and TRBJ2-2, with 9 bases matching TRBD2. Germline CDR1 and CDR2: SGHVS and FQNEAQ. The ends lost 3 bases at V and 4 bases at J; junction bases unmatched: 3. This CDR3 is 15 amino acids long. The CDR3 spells CASSLGGRATGELFF. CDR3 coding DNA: TGTGCCAGCAGCTTGGGCGGGAGGGCCACCGGGGAGCTGTTTTTT.

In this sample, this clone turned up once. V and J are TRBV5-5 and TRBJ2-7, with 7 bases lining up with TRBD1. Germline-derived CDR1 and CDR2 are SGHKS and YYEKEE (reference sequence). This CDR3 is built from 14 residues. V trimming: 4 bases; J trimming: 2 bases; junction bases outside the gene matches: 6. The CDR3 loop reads CASSLRDSAYEQYF. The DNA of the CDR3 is TGTGCCAGCAGCCTACGGGACAGTGCCTACGAGCAGTACTTC.

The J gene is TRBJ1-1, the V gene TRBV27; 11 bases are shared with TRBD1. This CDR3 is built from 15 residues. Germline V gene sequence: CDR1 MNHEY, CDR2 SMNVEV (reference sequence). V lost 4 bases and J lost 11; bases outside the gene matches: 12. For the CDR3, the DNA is TGTGCCAGCAGTTCCCCGACGGACAGGGGGCTTCGGGCTTTCTTT. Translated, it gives CASSSPTDRGLRAFF.

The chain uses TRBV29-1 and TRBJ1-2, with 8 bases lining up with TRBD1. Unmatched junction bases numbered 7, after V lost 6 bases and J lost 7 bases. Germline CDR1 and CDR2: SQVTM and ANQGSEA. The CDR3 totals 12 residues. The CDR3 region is CSVGQAKGGYTF. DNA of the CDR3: TGCAGCGTGGGACAGGCCAAGGGTGGCTACACCTTC.

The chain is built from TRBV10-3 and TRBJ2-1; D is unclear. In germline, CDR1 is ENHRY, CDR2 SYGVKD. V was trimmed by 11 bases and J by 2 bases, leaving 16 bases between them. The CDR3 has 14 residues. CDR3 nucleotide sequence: TGTGCCCCGCACAGAGCCCGGACCTACAATGAGCAGTTCTTC. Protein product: CAPHRARTYNEQFF.

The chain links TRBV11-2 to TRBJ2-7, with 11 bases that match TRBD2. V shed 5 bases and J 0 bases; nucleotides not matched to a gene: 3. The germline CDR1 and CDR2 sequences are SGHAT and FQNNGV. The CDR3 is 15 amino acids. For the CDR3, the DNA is TGTGCCAGCAGCCTAGCGGGAGGTCCCTCCTACGAGCAGTACTTC. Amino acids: CASSLAGGPSYEQYF.

CDR3 sequence (DNA): TGTGCCAGCAGTCTTGGGACTAGCGGGAGCGAGCAGTACTTC. Protein: CASSLGTSGSEQYF. J is TRBJ2-7 and V is TRBV9; 14 nucleotides agree with TRBD2. V shed 5 bases and J 6 bases; nucleotides not matched to a gene: 4. The germline CDR1 and CDR2 sequences are SGDLS and YYNGEE. The CDR3 spans 14 residues.

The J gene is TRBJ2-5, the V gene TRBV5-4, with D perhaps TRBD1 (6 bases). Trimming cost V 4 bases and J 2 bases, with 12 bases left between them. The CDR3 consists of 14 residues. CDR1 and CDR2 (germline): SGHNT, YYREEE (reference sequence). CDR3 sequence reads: CASSGTGSQETQYF. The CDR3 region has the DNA TGTGCCAGCAGCGGAACAGGGTCACAAGAGACCCAGTACTTC.

The DNA of the CDR3 is TGTGCCTGGAGTGACGGGACAGGGTATGGCTACACCTTC. This gives the protein CAWSDGTGYGYTF. V is TRBV30 and J is TRBJ1-2; TRBD1 aligns across 9 bases. CDR3 length equals 13 residues. V shed 1 base, J shed 5 bases, and the junction held 2 bases outside the gene matches. The germline CDR1 and CDR2 sequences are GTSNPN and SVGIG (reference sequence).